The 31 T cell receptor beta chains below come from one sample, sequenced in a study of blood T cell repertoires in COVID-19. TCRdb's table, derived via immunoSEQ multiplex PCR, lists solely in-frame clones and lacks some. This sample carries under 300,000 clones, about 79% of them seen once, and the ten largest clones take over 1.2%. The sample comprised peripheral blood. The receptors stem from a woman in her thirties or forties who had recovered from COVID-19.

The chain recombines TRBV18 with TRBJ1-1; maybe TRBD1 (5 bases). V was shortened by 3 bases and J by 11 bases, with 22 bases between the two germline ends. This CDR3 spans 15 amino acids. Germline CDR1 KGHSH, CDR2 LQKENI. The CDR3: CASSPEGGTRLVAFF. CDR3 DNA: TGTGCCAGCTCACCGGAGGGAGGGACCAGGTTGGTTGCTTTCTTT.

This chain joins TRBV28 and TRBJ1-1; TRBD1 aligns across 7 bases. This CDR3 is built from 16 residues. J was trimmed by 0 bases and V by 4 bases; bases with no gene match: 8. Germline assignment: CDR1 MDHEN and CDR2 SYDVKM. The CDR3 DNA follows: TGTGCCAGCAGTTCAGGGACAGCCAACATGAACACTGAAGCTTTCTTT. Amino acids: CASSSGTANMNTEAFF. Combining the CDR3 with reference TRBV28 and TRBJ1-1 gives the whole variable domain DVKVTQSSRYLVKRTGEKVFLECVQDMDHENMFWYRQDPGLGLRLIYFSYDVKMKEKGDIPEGYSVSREKKERFSLILESASTNQTSMYLCASSSGTANMNTEAFFGQGTRLTVV.

The V call is TRBV6-1, the J call TRBJ2-3, with D possibly being TRBD2 (5 bases). Trimming pared 3 bases from V and 2 bases from J, leaving 15 bases between. Germline values: CDR1 MNHNS, CDR2 SASEGT. The CDR3 has 16 amino acids. Here the CDR3 reads CASSDTGGSFTDTQYF. The CDR3, as DNA: TGTGCCAGCAGTGACACGGGCGGGTCCTTCACAGATACGCAGTATTTT.

A single count supports this clone. The genes are TRBV12-3 or TRBV12-4 and TRBJ2-3; TRBD1 might be the D (6 bases). V was clipped by 10 bases and J by 2 bases, with 10 bases between them. The length of the CDR3 is 12 residues. DNA for the CDR3: TGTGCCACCACAGGGCTCACAGATACGCAGTATTTT. Amino acids: CATTGLTDTQYF.

The chain recombines TRBV9 with TRBJ1-2; 8 bases map to TRBD1. V lost 0 bases and J lost 8; bases outside the gene matches: 9. The CDR3 runs 15 residues. The germline CDR1 and CDR2 sequences are SGDLS and YYNGEE. The chain's CDR3 is CASSVADRVTGGYTF. The CDR3 DNA sequence: TGTGCCAGCAGCGTAGCGGACAGGGTGACGGGGGGCTACACCTTC.

The CDR3: CASSPDSYGYTF. CDR3 DNA: TGTGCCAGCAGTCCTGACAGTTATGGCTACACCTTC. The chain joins TRBV28 to TRBJ1-2; TRBD1 is a possible D gene (5 bases). The V gene lost 5 bases and the J gene lost 5 bases, with 9 bases spanning the gap. There are 12 residues in the CDR3. The germline V gene encodes CDR1 MDHEN and CDR2 SYDVKM.

The chain uses TRBV10-3 and TRBJ2-1; the match to TRBD2 covers 7 bases. The CDR3 runs 13 residues. Looked up from germline, CDR1 is ENHRY and CDR2 is SYGVKD. Losses at the gene ends were 3 bases for V and 5 bases for J; bases not matched to a gene: 1. The CDR3 reads CAISEGRDNEQFF. The DNA for the CDR3 is TGTGCCATCAGTGAAGGGAGGGACAATGAGCAGTTCTTC.

This clone was observed a few times. The chain has TRBV2 and TRBJ1-2, with 7 bases identical to TRBD1. With V trimmed by 7 bases and J by 4 bases, 6 bases remained unmatched. The CDR3 totals 13 residues. Germline CDR1 SNHLY, CDR2 FYNNEI. The CDR3 here is CASTIQGTYGYTF. DNA of the CDR3: TGTGCCAGCACCATACAGGGGACCTATGGCTACACCTTC. Drawing the rest from reference TRBV2 and TRBJ1-2, the complete variable domain is EPEVTQTPSHQVTQMGQEVILRCVPISNHLYFYWYRQILGQKVEFLVSFYNNEISEKSEIFDDQFSVERPDGSNFTLKIRSTKLEDSAMYFCASTIQGTYGYTFGSGTRLTVV.

The rearrangement joins TRBV11-2 to TRBJ2-7; D is undetermined. CDR1 SGHAT and CDR2 FQNNGV come from the germline V gene. Trimming shortened V by 4 bases and J by 3 bases, and 4 bases separated the two germline ends. This CDR3 region has 11 residues. The CDR3 reads CASSSFYEQYF. The CDR3 DNA is TGTGCCAGCAGCTCATTCTACGAGCAGTACTTC.

The gene calls are TRBV2 and TRBJ2-1; D remains unclear. The V end was cut by 7 bases, the J end by 6 bases, with 16 bases between. CDR1 is SNHLY and CDR2 is FYNNEI in the germline V gene. The CDR3 contains 14 residues. The DNA of the CDR3 is TGTGCCAGCATATTCGACTCGCAGACCAATGAGCAGTTCTTC. Residues: CASIFDSQTNEQFF. Complete variable domain (other parts from reference TRBV2 and TRBJ2-1): EPEVTQTPSHQVTQMGQEVILRCVPISNHLYFYWYRQILGQKVEFLVSFYNNEISEKSEIFDDQFSVERPDGSNFTLKIRSTKLEDSAMYFCASIFDSQTNEQFFGPGTRLTVL.

J is TRBJ2-1 and V is TRBV4-2, with D perhaps matching TRBD1 (6 bases). Germline V gene sequence: CDR1 LGHNA, CDR2 YNFKEQ. CDR3 size: 13 residues. V was pared by 3 bases and J by 8 bases, with 11 bases between. The CDR3 reads CASSHPTGYEQFF. CDR3 in DNA: TGTGCCAGCAGCCACCCCACAGGGTATGAGCAGTTCTTC.

The chain joins TRBV7-6 to TRBJ2-1; 7 bases agree with TRBD1. Germline assignment: CDR1 SGHVS and CDR2 FNYEAQ. Trimming cost V 5 bases and J 0 bases; bases outside gene matches: 7. This CDR3 is 16 amino acids long. The CDR3 protein is CASSLRQGNSYNEQFF. The CDR3 bases are TGTGCCAGCAGCCTGCGACAGGGCAACTCCTACAATGAGCAGTTCTTC. Drawing the rest from reference TRBV7-6 and TRBJ2-1, the complete variable domain is GAGVSQSPRYKVTKRGQDVALRCDPISGHVSLYWYRQALGQGPEFLTYFNYEAQQDKSGLPNDRFSAERPEGSISTLTIQRTEQRDSAMYRCASSLRQGNSYNEQFFGPGTRLTVL.

This chain links TRBV18 with TRBJ2-5, with TRBD1 matching over 7 bases. V was clipped by 4 bases and J by 5 bases; unmatched bases: 10. The CDR3 totals 15 residues. CDR1 KGHSH and CDR2 LQKENI come from the germline V gene. The DNA for the CDR3 is TGTGCCAGCTCACGCGAGACAGGGACCCGGGAGACCCAGTACTTC. It codes for CASSRETGTRETQYF.

This chain joins TRBV7-2 and TRBJ1-1; 9 bases fit TRBD1. This CDR3 spans 15 amino acids. The V gene's germline CDR1 is SGHTA and CDR2 FQGNSA. Germline trimming cut 5 bases from V and 0 bases from J; bases unmatched to any gene: 4. The CDR3 loop reads CASSRDRVVNTEAFF. As DNA, the CDR3 is TGTGCCAGCAGCCGGGACAGGGTGGTGAACACTGAAGCTTTCTTT.

J is TRBJ2-3 and V is TRBV5-1, with a weak D call TRBD2 (5 bases). The CDR3 totals 18 residues. CDR1 and CDR2 (germline): SGHRS, YFSETQ. The V end was cut by 3 bases, the J end by 5 bases, with 25 bases between. The chain's CDR3 is CASSSGLPTTYRVDTQYF. CDR3 coding DNA: TGCGCCAGCAGCTCCGGACTGCCGACTACTTATCGGGTAGATACGCAGTATTTT.

The chain recombines TRBV28 with TRBJ2-5; weak D call: TRBD1 (5 bases). CDR1 is MDHEN, CDR2 SYDVKM, per germline. V was cut by 3 bases and J by 0 bases, with 17 bases left in between. The CDR3 totals 17 residues. The CDR3 region has the DNA TGTGCCAGCAGTTTTCCCCCCCAGGGATCCCACCAAGAGACCCAGTACTTC. Its translation: CASSFPPQGSHQETQYF.

V is TRBV18 and J is TRBJ2-7; D uncertain. Trimming took off 6 bases at V and 3 bases at J, with 18 bases between the two ends. This CDR3 has 15 residues. CDR1 is KGHSH, CDR2 LQKENI, per germline. The CDR3 is CASSPGEVANYEQYF. CDR3 coding DNA: TGTGCCAGCTCCCCTGGAGAGGTGGCCAACTACGAGCAGTACTTC.

CDR3 DNA: TGTGCCAGCAGTAGGACAGGGAACACTGAAGCTTTCTTT. Translated: CASSRTGNTEAFF. The gene calls are TRBV6-5 and TRBJ1-1; 7 positions agree with TRBD1. The germline gives CDR1 MNHEY, CDR2 SVGAGI. The CDR3 covers 13 residues. V lost 5 bases, J lost 1 base, and 1 base stayed unmatched.

The chain has TRBV7-2 and TRBJ2-5, with D possibly TRBD1 on 6 matching bases. The CDR3 runs to 13 residues. Looked up from germline, CDR1 is SGHTA and CDR2 is FQGNSA. With 5 bases removed from V and 2 bases from J, the gap between germline ends came to 9 bases. CDR3 coding DNA: TGTGCCAGCAGCATAGGACAGCAAGAGACCCAGTACTTC. Translation gives CASSIGQQETQYF. The full variable domain, rest sourced from reference TRBV7-2 and TRBJ2-5, is GAGVSQSPSNKVTEKGKDVELRCDPISGHTALYWYRQSLGQGLEFLIYFQGNSAPDKSGLPSDRFSAERTGGSVSTLTIQRTQQEDSAVYLCASSIGQQETQYFGPGTRLLVL.

This chain joins TRBV7-2 and TRBJ2-7; a possible D gene is TRBD2 (6 bases). With 5 bases removed from V and 1 base from J, the gap between germline ends came to 18 bases. CDR1 is SGHTA, CDR2 FQGNSA, per germline. This CDR3 spans 16 amino acids. This chain's CDR3 is CASSPGGIRGSYEQYF. In DNA form, the CDR3 reads TGTGCCAGCAGCCCCGGCGGGATAAGGGGATCCTACGAGCAGTACTTC.

This chain joins TRBV27 and TRBJ2-5; D is possibly TRBD2 (5 bases). CDR3 length: 13 residues. Germline assignment: CDR1 MNHEY and CDR2 SMNVEV (reference sequence). The V and J ends lost 1 base and 7 bases respectively, with 10 bases between them. CDR3 in DNA: TGTGCCAGCAGTTTATTTAAAGAGGGGACCCAGTACTTC. Amino acids: CASSLFKEGTQYF.

The rearrangement joins TRBV19 to TRBJ2-7, with 8 bases that match TRBD2. The CDR3 covers 15 residues. Unmatched junction bases numbered 8, after V lost 4 bases and J lost 3 bases. CDR1 and CDR2 (germline): LNHDA, SQIVND (reference sequence). The chain's CDR3 is CASSRPGLEFYEQYF. CDR3 DNA sequence: TGTGCCAGTAGTAGACCGGGACTAGAGTTCTACGAGCAGTACTTC. Based on the CDR3 plus reference TRBV19 and TRBJ2-7, the full variable domain is DGGITQSPKYLFRKEGQNVTLSCEQNLNHDAMYWYRQDPGQGLRLIYYSQIVNDFQKGDIAEGYSVSREKKESFPLTVTSAQKNPTAFYLCASSRPGLEFYEQYFGPGTRLTVT.

The rearrangement uses TRBV11-2 and TRBJ2-1, with D possibly being TRBD1 (6 bases). Germline CDR1 reads SGHAT; CDR2 reads FQNNGV. Trimming took off 4 bases at V and 4 bases at J, with 17 bases between the two ends. The length of the CDR3 is 16 residues. The CDR3: CASSSGTSQIYNEQFF. The CDR3 bases are TGTGCCAGCAGCTCCGGGACATCCCAGATTTACAATGAGCAGTTCTTC.

The chain carries TRBV6-2 or TRBV6-3 and TRBJ2-5; 9 bases map to TRBD2. The CDR3 contains 15 residues. V shed 5 bases and J 7 bases; nucleotides not matched to a gene: 11. Germline CDR1 is MNHEY and CDR2 is SVGEGT. This CDR3 is CASSRASSGMGTQYF. DNA of the CDR3: TGTGCCAGCAGTCGAGCATCTAGCGGGATGGGGACCCAGTACTTC.

This clone was detected only once. V usage is TRBV6-1 and J usage is TRBJ1-4; D not certain. V was clipped by 2 bases and J by 4 bases, with 8 bases between them. The length of the CDR3 is 14 residues. Germline values: CDR1 MNHNS, CDR2 SASEGT. Written as DNA, the CDR3 is TGTGCCAGCAGTGAATGGTCGGTTAATGAAAAACTGTTTTTT. Translation gives CASSEWSVNEKLFF.

A note on this clone: This sample includes further DNA sequences coding for the same CDR3. The J gene is TRBJ1-1, the V gene TRBV6-5, with 8 nucleotides matching TRBD1. CDR1 and CDR2 (germline): MNHEY, SVGAGI. J lost 2 bases, V lost 5 bases, and 4 bases had no gene match. The CDR3 contains 14 residues. The CDR3 DNA is TGTGCCAGCAGTACCGGGACAGGTAACACTGAAGCTTTCTTT. It yields the protein CASSTGTGNTEAFF.

The CDR3 region is CASSTGARTGELFF. The CDR3 bases are TGTGCCAGTTCCACAGGGGCGAGAACCGGGGAGCTGTTTTTT. V usage is TRBV19 and J usage is TRBJ2-2; 7 bases align to TRBD1. This CDR3 is 14 amino acids long. Germline V gene data show CDR1 as LNHDA and CDR2 as SQIVND (reference sequence). The junction had 8 bases not matched to a gene; V was cut back by 8 bases and J by 5 bases.

This rearrangement joins TRBV30 to TRBJ2-7; D is undetermined. This CDR3 region has 14 residues. CDR1 is GTSNPN and CDR2 is SVGIG in the germline V gene (reference sequence). The V and J ends lost 0 bases and 0 bases respectively, with 9 bases between them. The CDR3: CAWSVIPVSYEQYF. The CDR3 region has the DNA TGTGCCTGGAGTGTAATCCCAGTCTCCTACGAGCAGTACTTC.

This chain connects TRBV5-1 to TRBJ2-3, with 7 bases matching TRBD2. CDR1 and CDR2 from the germline V gene are SGHRS and YFSETQ. V lost 5 bases and J lost 3; bases outside the gene matches: 3. The CDR3 totals 13 residues. The CDR3 DNA sequence: TGCGCCAGCAGGGGGGAGGGAACAGATACGCAGTATTTT. Its protein is CASRGEGTDTQYF.

The chain carries TRBV7-6 and TRBJ2-7; TRBD1 might be the D (5 bases). Germline loops: CDR1 SGHVS, CDR2 FNYEAQ. The V and J ends lost 0 bases and 5 bases respectively, with 11 bases between them. CDR3 size: 14 residues. CDR3 in amino acids: CASSLAGVLNEQYF. Written as DNA, the CDR3 is TGTGCCAGCAGCTTAGCAGGGGTACTAAACGAGCAGTACTTC.

The gene calls are TRBV12-3 or TRBV12-4 and TRBJ1-1; D call uncertain. The CDR3 runs 13 residues. V lost 3 bases and J 5 bases, leaving 10 bases between the germline ends. CDR3 sequence: CASSLEGRTEAFF. Here the CDR3 DNA reads TGTGCCAGCAGTTTGGAGGGAAGGACTGAAGCTTTCTTT.